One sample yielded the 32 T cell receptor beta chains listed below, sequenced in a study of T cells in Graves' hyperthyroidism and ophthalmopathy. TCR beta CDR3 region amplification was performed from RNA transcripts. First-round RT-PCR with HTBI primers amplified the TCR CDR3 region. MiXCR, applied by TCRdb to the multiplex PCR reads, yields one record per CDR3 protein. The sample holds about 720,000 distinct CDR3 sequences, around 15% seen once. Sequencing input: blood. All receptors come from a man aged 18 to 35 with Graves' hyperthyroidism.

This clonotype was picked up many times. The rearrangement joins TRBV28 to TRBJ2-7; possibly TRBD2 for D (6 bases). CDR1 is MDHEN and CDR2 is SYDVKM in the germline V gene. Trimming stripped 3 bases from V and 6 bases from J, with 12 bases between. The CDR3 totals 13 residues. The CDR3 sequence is CASSLAGEVEQYF. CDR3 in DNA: TGTGCCAGCAGTTTGGCCGGGGAGGTCGAGCAGTACTTC.

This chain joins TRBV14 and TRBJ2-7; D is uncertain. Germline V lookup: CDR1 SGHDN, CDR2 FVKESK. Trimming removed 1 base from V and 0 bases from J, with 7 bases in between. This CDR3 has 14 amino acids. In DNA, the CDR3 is TGTGCCAGCAGCCAAGGGTGGAGCTCCTACGAGCAGTACTTC. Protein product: CASSQGWSSYEQYF.

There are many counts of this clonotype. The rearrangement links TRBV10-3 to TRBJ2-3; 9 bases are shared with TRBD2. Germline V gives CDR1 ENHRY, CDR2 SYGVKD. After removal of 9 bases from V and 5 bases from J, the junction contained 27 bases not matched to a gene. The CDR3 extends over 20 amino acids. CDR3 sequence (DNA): TGTGCCATTTCAAGGGTCAAGGGAGGACCGCGGGAGGGCCGAGGAGATACGCAGTATTTT. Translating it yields CAISRVKGGPREGRGDTQYF.

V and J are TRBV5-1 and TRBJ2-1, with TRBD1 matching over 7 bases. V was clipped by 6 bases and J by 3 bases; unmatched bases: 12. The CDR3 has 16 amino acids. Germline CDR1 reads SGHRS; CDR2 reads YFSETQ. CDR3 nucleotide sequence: TGCGCCAGCACTCTTGGCCTGGGACAGAACTACAATGAGCAGTTCTTC. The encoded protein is CASTLGLGQNYNEQFF.

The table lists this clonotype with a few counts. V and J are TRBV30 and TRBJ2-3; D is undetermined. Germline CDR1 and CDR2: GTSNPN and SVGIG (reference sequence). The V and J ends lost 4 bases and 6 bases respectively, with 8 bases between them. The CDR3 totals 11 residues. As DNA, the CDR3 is TGTGCCTGGACTCAAGCGGATACGCAGTATTTT. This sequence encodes CAWTQADTQYF.

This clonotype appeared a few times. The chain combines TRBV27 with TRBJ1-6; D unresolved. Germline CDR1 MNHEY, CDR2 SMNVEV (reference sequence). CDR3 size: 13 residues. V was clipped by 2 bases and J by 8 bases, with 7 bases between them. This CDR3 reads CASSLKFYSPLHF. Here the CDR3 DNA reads TGTGCCAGCAGTTTAAAGTTCTATTCACCCCTCCACTTT.

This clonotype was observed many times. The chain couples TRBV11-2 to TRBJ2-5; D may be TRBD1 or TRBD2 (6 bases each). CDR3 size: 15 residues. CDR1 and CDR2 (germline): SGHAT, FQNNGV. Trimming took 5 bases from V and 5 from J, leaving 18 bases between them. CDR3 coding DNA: TGTGCCAGCAGCCAAGGGGGGTTAGGGAAGGAGACCCAGTACTTC. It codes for CASSQGGLGKETQYF. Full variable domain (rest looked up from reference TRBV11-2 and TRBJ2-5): EAGVAQSPRYKIIEKRQSVAFWCNPISGHATLYWYQQILGQGPKLLIQFQNNGVVDDSQLPKDRFSAERLKGVDSTLKIQPAKLEDSAVYLCASSQGGLGKETQYFGPGTRLLVL.

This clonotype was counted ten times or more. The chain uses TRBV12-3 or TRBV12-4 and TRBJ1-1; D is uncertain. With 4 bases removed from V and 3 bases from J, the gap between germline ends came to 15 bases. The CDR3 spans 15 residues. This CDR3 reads CASSSRRGSYTEAFF. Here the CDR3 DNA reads TGTGCCAGCAGTTCTAGACGGGGTTCTTACACTGAAGCTTTCTTT.

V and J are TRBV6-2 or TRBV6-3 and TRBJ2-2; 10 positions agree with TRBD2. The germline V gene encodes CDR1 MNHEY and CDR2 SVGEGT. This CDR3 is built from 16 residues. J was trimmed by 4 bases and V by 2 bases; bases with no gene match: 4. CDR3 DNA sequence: TGTGCCAGCAGTTACCCAGCGGGAGGGTCCACCGGGGAGCTGTTTTTT. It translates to CASSYPAGGSTGELFF.

CDR3 DNA sequence: TGTGCCAGCAGCTTGTCAAGGCGAAATAAAGCTTTCTTT. Amino acids: CASSLSRRNKAFF. This chain links TRBV5-6 with TRBJ1-1; D is unclear. The CDR3 covers 13 residues. CDR1 SGHDT and CDR2 YYEEEE come from the germline V gene. The V end was cut by 1 base, the J end by 9 bases, with 13 bases between.

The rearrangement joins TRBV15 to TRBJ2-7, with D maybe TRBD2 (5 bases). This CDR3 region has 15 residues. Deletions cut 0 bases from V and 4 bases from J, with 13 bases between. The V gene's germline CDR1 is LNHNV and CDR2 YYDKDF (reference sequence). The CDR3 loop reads CATSREKRGPYEQYF. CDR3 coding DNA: TGTGCCACCAGCAGAGAGAAGAGAGGGCCGTACGAGCAGTACTTC.

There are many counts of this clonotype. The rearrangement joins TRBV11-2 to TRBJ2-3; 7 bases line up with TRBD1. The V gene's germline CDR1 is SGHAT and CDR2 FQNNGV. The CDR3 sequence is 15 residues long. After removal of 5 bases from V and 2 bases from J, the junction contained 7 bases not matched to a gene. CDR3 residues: CASSLWGQNTDTQYF. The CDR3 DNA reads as TGTGCCAGCAGCCTGTGGGGACAGAACACAGATACGCAGTATTTT.

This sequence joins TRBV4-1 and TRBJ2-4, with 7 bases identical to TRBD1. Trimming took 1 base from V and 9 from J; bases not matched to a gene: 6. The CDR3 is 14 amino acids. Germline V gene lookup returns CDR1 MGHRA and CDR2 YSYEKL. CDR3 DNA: TGCGCCAGCAGCCAAGCTCCAGGGGGAACCATTCAGTACTTC. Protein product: CASSQAPGGTIQYF.

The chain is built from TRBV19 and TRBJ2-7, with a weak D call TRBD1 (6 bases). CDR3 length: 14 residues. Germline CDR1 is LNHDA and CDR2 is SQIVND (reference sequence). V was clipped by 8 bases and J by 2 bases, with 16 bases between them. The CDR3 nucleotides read TGTGCCAGTTGTCCAACGACAGGTCCCTACGAGCAGTACTTC. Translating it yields CASCPTTGPYEQYF.

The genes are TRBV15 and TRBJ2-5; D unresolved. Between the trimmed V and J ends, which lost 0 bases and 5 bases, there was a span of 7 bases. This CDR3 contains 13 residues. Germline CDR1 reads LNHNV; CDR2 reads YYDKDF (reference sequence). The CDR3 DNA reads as TGTGCCACCAGCAGAGACCTGGGGGAGACCCAGTACTTC. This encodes CATSRDLGETQYF.

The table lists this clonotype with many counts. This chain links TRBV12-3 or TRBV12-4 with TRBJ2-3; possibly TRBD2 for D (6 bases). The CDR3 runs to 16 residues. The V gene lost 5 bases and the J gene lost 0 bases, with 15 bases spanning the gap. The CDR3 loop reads CASSARDSASTDTQYF. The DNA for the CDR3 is TGTGCCAGCAGTGCGCGGGACTCCGCTAGCACAGATACGCAGTATTTT.

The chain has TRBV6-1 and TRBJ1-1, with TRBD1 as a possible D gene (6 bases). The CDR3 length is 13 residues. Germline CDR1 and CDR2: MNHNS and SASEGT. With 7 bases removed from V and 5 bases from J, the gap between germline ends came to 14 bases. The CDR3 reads CASTLGGATEAFF. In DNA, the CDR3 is TGTGCCAGCACCCTCGGGGGGGCAACTGAAGCTTTCTTT.

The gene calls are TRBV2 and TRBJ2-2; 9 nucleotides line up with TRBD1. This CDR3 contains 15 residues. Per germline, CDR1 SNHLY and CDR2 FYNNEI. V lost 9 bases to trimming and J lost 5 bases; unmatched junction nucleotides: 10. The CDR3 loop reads CARREVQGATGELFF. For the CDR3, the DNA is TGTGCCAGGAGAGAGGTACAGGGGGCGACCGGGGAGCTGTTTTTT. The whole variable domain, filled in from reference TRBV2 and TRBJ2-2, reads EPEVTQTPSHQVTQMGQEVILRCVPISNHLYFYWYRQILGQKVEFLVSFYNNEISEKSEIFDDQFSVERPDGSNFTLKIRSTKLEDSAMYFCARREVQGATGELFFGEGSRLTVL.

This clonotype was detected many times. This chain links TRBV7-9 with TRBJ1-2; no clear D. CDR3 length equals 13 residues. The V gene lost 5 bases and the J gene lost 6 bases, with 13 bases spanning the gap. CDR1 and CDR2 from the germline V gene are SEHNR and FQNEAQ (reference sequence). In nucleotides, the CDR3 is TGTGCCAGCAGCCAAGACGGGCTGGATGGCTACACCTTC. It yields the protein CASSQDGLDGYTF.

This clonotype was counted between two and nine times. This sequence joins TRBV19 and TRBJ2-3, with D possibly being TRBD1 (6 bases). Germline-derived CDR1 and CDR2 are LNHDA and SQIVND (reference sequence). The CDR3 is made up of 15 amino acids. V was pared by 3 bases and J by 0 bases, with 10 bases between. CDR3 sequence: CASSMGQASTDTQYF. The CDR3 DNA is TGTGCCAGTAGTATGGGACAAGCAAGCACAGATACGCAGTATTTT.

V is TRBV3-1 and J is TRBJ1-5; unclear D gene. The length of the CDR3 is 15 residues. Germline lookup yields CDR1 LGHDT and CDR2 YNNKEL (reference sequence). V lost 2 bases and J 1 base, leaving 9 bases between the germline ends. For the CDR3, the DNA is TGTGCCAGCAGCCAAAGTTCTCTGAGCAATCAGCCCCAGCATTTT. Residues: CASSQSSLSNQPQHF.

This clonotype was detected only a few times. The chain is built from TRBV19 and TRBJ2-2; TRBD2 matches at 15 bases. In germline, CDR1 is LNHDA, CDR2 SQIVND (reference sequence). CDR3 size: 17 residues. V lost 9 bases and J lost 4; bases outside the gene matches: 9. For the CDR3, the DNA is TGTGCCAGCCACGGACTAGCGGGAGGGCCTGCCACCGGGGAGCTGTTTTTT. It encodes CASHGLAGGPATGELFF.

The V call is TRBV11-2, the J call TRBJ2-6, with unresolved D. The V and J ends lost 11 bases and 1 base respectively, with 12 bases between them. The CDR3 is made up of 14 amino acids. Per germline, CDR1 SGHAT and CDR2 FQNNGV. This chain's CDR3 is CAWHAPSGANVLTF. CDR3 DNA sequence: TGTGCCTGGCACGCCCCGTCTGGGGCCAACGTCCTGACTTTC.

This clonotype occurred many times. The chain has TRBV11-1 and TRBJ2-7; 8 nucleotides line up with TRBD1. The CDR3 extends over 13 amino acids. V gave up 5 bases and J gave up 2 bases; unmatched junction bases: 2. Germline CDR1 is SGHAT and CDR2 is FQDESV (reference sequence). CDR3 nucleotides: TGTGCCAGCAGCCAGGGACAGGCCTACGAGCAGTACTTC. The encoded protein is CASSQGQAYEQYF.

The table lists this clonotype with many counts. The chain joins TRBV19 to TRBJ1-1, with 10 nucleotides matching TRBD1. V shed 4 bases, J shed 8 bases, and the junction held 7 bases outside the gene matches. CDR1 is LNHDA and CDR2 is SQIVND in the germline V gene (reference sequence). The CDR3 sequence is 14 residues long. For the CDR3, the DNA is TGTGCCAGTAGTACCCCGGGACAGGGGCGGGAAGCTTTCTTT. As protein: CASSTPGQGREAFF.

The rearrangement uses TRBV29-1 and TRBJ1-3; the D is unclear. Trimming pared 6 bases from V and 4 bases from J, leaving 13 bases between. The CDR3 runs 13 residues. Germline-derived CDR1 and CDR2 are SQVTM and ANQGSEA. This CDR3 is CSVRPGGGNTIYF. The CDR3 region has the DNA TGCAGCGTACGCCCGGGCGGCGGAAACACCATATATTTT. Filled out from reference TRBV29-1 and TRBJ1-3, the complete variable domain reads SAVISQKPSRDICQRGTSLTIQCQVDSQVTMMFWYRQQPGQSLTLIATANQGSEATYESGFVIDKFPISRPNLTFSTLTVSNMSPEDSSIYLCSVRPGGGNTIYFGEGSWLTVV.

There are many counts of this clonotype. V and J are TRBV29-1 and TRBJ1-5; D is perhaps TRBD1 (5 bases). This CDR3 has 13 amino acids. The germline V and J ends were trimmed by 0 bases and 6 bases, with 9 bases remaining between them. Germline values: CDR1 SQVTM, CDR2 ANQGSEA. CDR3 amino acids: CSVEEGAGQPQHF. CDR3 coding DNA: TGCAGCGTTGAAGAAGGGGCAGGTCAGCCCCAGCATTTT.

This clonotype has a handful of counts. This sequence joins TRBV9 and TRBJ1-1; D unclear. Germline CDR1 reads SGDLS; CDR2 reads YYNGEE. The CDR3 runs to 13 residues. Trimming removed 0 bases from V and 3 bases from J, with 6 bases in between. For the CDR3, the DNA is TGTGCCAGCAGCGTAGCGGCTTACACTGAAGCTTTCTTT. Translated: CASSVAAYTEAFF.

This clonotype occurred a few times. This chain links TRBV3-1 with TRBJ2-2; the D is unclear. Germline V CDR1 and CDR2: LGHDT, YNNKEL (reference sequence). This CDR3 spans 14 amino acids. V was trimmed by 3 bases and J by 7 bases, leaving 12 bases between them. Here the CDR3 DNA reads TGTGCCAGCAGCCACCTAAATGGCGTCGGGGAGCTGTTTTTT. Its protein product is CASSHLNGVGELFF.

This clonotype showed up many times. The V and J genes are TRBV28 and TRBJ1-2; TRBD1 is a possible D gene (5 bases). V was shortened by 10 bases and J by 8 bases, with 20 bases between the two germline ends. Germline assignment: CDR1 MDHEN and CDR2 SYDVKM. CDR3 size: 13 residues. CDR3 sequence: CAISIPGRWGYTF. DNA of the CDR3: TGTGCCATTTCGATCCCGGGACGGTGGGGCTACACCTTC.

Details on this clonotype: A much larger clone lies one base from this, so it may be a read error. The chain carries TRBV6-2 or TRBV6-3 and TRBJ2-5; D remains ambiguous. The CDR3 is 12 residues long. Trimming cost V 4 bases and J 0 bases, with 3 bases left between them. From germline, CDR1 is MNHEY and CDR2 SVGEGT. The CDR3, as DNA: TGTGCCAGCAGTTGGGACCAAGAGACCCAGTACTTC. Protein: CASSWDQETQYF.

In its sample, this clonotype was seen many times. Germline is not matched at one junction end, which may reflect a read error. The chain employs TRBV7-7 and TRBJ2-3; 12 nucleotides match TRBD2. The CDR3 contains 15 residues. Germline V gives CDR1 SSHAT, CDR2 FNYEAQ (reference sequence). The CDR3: CASSARLAGEDTQYF. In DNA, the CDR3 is TGTGCTAGCAGCGCCCGACTAGCGGGAGAAGATACGCAGTATTTT. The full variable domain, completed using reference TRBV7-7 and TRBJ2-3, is GAGVSQSPRYKVTKRGQDVTLRCDPISSHATLYWYQQALGQGPEFLTYFNYEAQPDKSGLPSDRFSAERPEGSISTLTIQRTEQRDSAMYRCASSARLAGEDTQYFGPGTRLTVL.